The present TCR beta chain was sequenced within a study of T cells in Graves' hyperthyroidism and ophthalmopathy. At least ten counts were recorded for this clonotype. TCR beta CDR3 regions were amplified from RNA transcripts. A first-round RT-PCR of the TCR CDR3 used the HTBI primer set. TCRdb re-derived calls from the multiplex PCR reads in MiXCR, one entry per CDR3 protein. The sample lists over 350,000 distinct CDR3 sequences, over 12% seen once, with about 12% in the top ten. A Clinical Activity Score of at least 3, a NOSPECS grade of at least 4 and a duration under 3 months were recorded in the ophthalmopathy patients. The study based diagnoses on clinical symptoms, serum thyroxine and TRAb, thyroid ultrasound and orbital computed tomography. PBMCs stemmed from under 11 ml fresh peripheral blood. Trimming removed 5 bases at V and 3 bases at J, with 20 bases between. The CDR3 is 16 residues long. Germline loops: CDR1 MNHNS, CDR2 SASEGT.

This sequence joins TRBV6-1 and TRBJ2-7; possibly TRBD1 or TRBD2 for D (6 bases each). The origin of this receptor is a man aged 18 to 29 with Graves' ophthalmopathy. Specimen: blood. CDR3 in amino acids: CASSQIRDWGLYEQYF. The CDR3 bases are TGTGCCAGCAGTCAAATACGGGACTGGGGGCTCTACGAGCAGTACTTC.